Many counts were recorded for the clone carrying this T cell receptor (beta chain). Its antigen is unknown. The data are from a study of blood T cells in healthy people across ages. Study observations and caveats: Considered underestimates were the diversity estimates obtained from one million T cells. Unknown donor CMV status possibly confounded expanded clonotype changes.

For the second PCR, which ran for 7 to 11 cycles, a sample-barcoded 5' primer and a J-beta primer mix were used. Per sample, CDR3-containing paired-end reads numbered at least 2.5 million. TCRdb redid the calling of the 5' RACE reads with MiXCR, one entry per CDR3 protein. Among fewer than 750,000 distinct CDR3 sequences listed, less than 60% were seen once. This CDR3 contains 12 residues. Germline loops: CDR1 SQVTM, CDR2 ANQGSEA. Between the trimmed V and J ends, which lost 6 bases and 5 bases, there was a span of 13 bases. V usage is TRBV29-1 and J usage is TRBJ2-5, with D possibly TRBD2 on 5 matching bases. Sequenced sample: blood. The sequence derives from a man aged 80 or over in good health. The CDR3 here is CSVAEGSETQYF. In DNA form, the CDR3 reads TGCAGCGTCGCCGAAGGGAGCGAGACCCAGTACTTC.